Given below is one TCR beta chain in context. No cognate antigen has been identified for it. No base-level quality is on record; no much larger clone is a single base apart. The library was prepared using the immunoSEQ multiplex PCR assay. TCRdb mirrors the immuneACCESS table, restricted to in-frame sequences. Some clones are absent from its copies; in checked studies, under half trace to an unresolved V gene, and the reason for the others is unknown. Recorded for this sample are 70,000 to 80,000 clones; around four fifths of them occurred a single time. About 15% of the sample is held by the ten biggest clonotypes. CDR1 is given as SGHTA and CDR2 as FQGNSA, both from the germline V gene. The CDR3 runs 13 residues from the cysteine to the phenylalanine. Only CDR3 DNA remains: 39 bases, in frame from the first base. V and J lose 5 bases and 4 bases, and a span of 11 bases separates them. This sample is part of a study of control samples from healthy donors and cancer patients (TCRdb year 2020).

Sequencing input: blood. The chain couples TRBV7-2 to TRBJ1-2, with TRBD1 perhaps the D gene, on 6 matching bases. The sequence derives from a man aged 45-65 years in good health. CDR3 loop: CASSPGQLYGYTF. At the DNA level, the sequence is TGTGCCAGCAGCCCCGGACAGCTCTATGGCTACACCTTC.